Below, 2 T cell receptor beta chains from the same sample are listed, as sequenced in a study of T cell responses to AZD1222 COVID-19 vaccine. Using immunoSEQ multiplex PCR, the repertoire was profiled, and TCRdb retains in-frame clones only, with some absent. This table holds 100,000 to 150,000 clones, 80% to 95% found once. The sample consisted of peripheral blood, taken 28 days after the second AZD1222 dose. The source is an adult who received the AZD1222 COVID-19 vaccine.

Points on this clone: A junction end diverges from the germline sequence, so it may reflect a read error. Additional DNA sequences in this sample encode the identical CDR3. The chain combines TRBV5-1 with TRBJ1-6, with D possibly TRBD1 on 5 matching bases. The CDR3 is 16 amino acids. In germline, CDR1 is SGHRS, CDR2 YFSETQ. The CDR3 DNA sequence: TGCGCTAGCAGCTTGGTTAGAGGACACAGTAATTCACCCCTCCACTTT. Translated: CASSLVRGHSNSPLHF.

The V call is TRBV6-5, the J call TRBJ1-3, with D tentatively TRBD1 (6 bases). CDR1 is MNHEY, CDR2 SVGAGI, per germline. The CDR3 is 15 residues long. V shed 6 bases and J shed 0 bases, with 12 bases lying between them. The CDR3 region is CASSVTGSSGNTIYF. The CDR3 DNA follows: TGTGCCAGCAGCGTAACAGGGAGCTCTGGAAACACCATATATTTT.